This T cell receptor (beta chain) was recorded in a study of T-cell memory formation after mild COVID-19. Study-wide context: There were largely donor-specific TCR clusters.

Trimming pared 8 bases from V and 8 bases from J, leaving 16 bases between. The CDR3 is 13 residues long. TCRdb ran MiXCR on the 5' RACE reads and lists one entry per CDR3 protein. The sample has under 300,000 distinct CDR3 sequences; 15% to 20% are singletons. The J gene is TRBJ2-1, the V gene TRBV12-3 or TRBV12-4, with D perhaps matching TRBD1 (5 bases). This receptor was taken from a man between 18 and 29 years old who had mild COVID-19 (a few samples of this study predate the infection). Cell type and time point are not known. The specimen sequenced was PBMCs or a T cell subset sorted from them (not recorded which). The CDR3 DNA reads as TGTGCCAGCGGCATTAGGGGTCGGGATGAGCAGTTCTTC. Its protein product is CASGIRGRDEQFF.